This TCR beta chain was obtained from a study of technical replicates of blood from a few donors. Libraries were prepared by immunoSEQ multiplex PCR; TCRdb keeps only in-frame clonotypes and omits some of them. The sample consists of some 76,000 clones, roughly 92% of them appearing once. Source material: T cells isolated from PBMCs. The TCR originated in a human donor in good health.

The chain's CDR3 is CASSEGQNYGYTF. Here the CDR3 DNA reads TGTGCCAGCAGTGAAGGACAGAACTATGGCTACACCTTC. V is TRBV25-1 and J is TRBJ1-2; tentative D call: TRBD1 (6 bases). Germline V lookup: CDR1 MGHDK, CDR2 SYGVNS. The CDR3 is 13 residues long. Deletions cut 2 bases from V and 2 bases from J, with 6 bases between.